The 9 T cell receptor beta chains reported below all come from one sample, sequenced in a study of blood T cell repertoires in COVID-19. The protocol was immunoSEQ multiplex PCR, while the TCRdb copy is restricted to in-frame clones and leaves out a portion. This table has 210,000 or so clones, nearly 90% appearing once. The sample comprised peripheral blood. The receptors originated from a woman between 18 and 30 years old who had recovered from COVID-19.

V usage is TRBV4-1 and J usage is TRBJ2-3, with a tentative D call TRBD2 (6 bases). The CDR3 has 15 amino acids. Germline CDR1 and CDR2: MGHRA and YSYEKL. V was clipped by 3 bases and J by 0 bases, with 10 bases between them. The CDR3 sequence: CASSHRDSSTDTQYF. DNA of the CDR3: TGCGCCAGCAGCCACCGGGACTCCAGCACAGATACGCAGTATTTT.

The chain has TRBV9 and TRBJ2-7, with 14 bases identical to TRBD2. This CDR3 comprises 16 residues. V trimming: 3 bases; J trimming: 5 bases; junction bases outside the gene matches: 7. The V gene's germline CDR1 is SGDLS and CDR2 YYNGEE. The CDR3 sequence is CASSARLAGGSHEQYF. CDR3 DNA sequence: TGTGCCAGCAGCGCTCGACTAGCGGGAGGGTCCCACGAGCAGTACTTC.

The chain links TRBV3-1 (or the pseudogene TRBV3-2) to TRBJ1-3, with 7 bases that match TRBD1. J lost 0 bases, V lost 4 bases, and 6 bases had no gene match. This CDR3 is built from 16 residues. Germline CDR1 and CDR2: LGHDT and YNNKEL (reference sequence). The CDR3 sequence: CASSPRQGSSGNTIYF. The CDR3 coding sequence is TGTGCCAGCAGCCCTCGACAGGGTAGCTCTGGAAACACCATATATTTT.

The rearrangement uses TRBV4-2 and TRBJ1-3; D unclear. The CDR3 extends over 16 amino acids. Looked up from germline, CDR1 is LGHNA and CDR2 is YNFKEQ. V gave up 1 base and J gave up 0 bases, with 10 bases separating them. In DNA, the CDR3 is TGTGCCAGCAGCCAAGTGTCACAGAACTCTGGAAACACCATATATTTT. This encodes CASSQVSQNSGNTIYF.

This sequence joins TRBV3-1 (or the pseudogene TRBV3-2) and TRBJ2-1; 8 positions agree with TRBD1. V trimming: 1 base; J trimming: 7 bases; junction bases outside the gene matches: 6. Germline V gives CDR1 LGHDT, CDR2 YNNKEL (reference sequence). This CDR3 is built from 15 residues. This CDR3 is CASSQGQGAHNEQFF. Written as DNA, the CDR3 is TGTGCCAGCAGCCAAGGGCAGGGGGCGCATAATGAGCAGTTCTTC.

This sequence joins TRBV29-1 and TRBJ2-7; TRBD2 aligns across 9 bases. Germline CDR1 SQVTM, CDR2 ANQGSEA. The CDR3 runs to 11 residues. V lost 3 bases to trimming and J lost 6 bases; unmatched junction nucleotides: 0. The CDR3 reads CSVDSGSEQYF. In DNA, the CDR3 is TGCAGCGTTGATAGCGGGAGCGAGCAGTACTTC.

This chain uses TRBV29-1 with TRBJ2-5, with D possibly matching TRBD1 (6 bases). The germline gives CDR1 SQVTM, CDR2 ANQGSEA. This CDR3 has 13 residues. V was shortened by 5 bases and J by 7 bases, with 17 bases between the two germline ends. The CDR3 coding sequence is TGCAGCGTTCGGACAGCCTCACGCGGGACCCAGTACTTC. It specifies CSVRTASRGTQYF.

V is TRBV6-2 or TRBV6-3 and J is TRBJ1-2, with TRBD1 identical over 7 bases. The V gene's germline CDR1 is MNHEY and CDR2 SVGEGT. Unmatched junction bases numbered 9, after V lost 2 bases and J lost 0 bases. The CDR3 covers 17 residues. The CDR3 sequence is CASSYPTSGTANYGYTF. The CDR3 bases are TGTGCCAGCAGTTACCCGACCTCCGGGACAGCTAACTATGGCTACACCTTC.

The rearrangement uses TRBV4-2 and TRBJ2-1; TRBD2 matches at 9 bases. Germline lookup yields CDR1 LGHNA and CDR2 YNFKEQ. The J segment lost 10 bases and the V segment lost 0 bases, leaving 7 bases of the junction unmatched. The CDR3 covers 15 residues. CDR3 in amino acids: CASSQELAGVQEQFF. Here the CDR3 DNA reads TGTGCCAGCAGCCAAGAGTTAGCGGGAGTCCAGGAGCAGTTCTTC.